The 32 T cell receptor beta chains in this list originate from one sample, sequenced in a study of spatial heterogeneity in lung cancer. What these receptors recognize is not known. Points from the study as a whole: Tumoral mutation counts were tracked by counts of expanded intratumoral alpha and beta TCRs.

TCRdb passed the 5' RACE reads through MiXCR, listing each CDR3 protein once. The table includes several thousand distinct CDR3 sequences, roughly 12% detected once. Time point defined: sample taken at primary tumor resection. The sequencing here drew on lung tumor tissue, taken at surgery. The receptor source for this set is a male donor with early-stage non-small cell lung cancer.

This clonotype is labeled medium-sized. This beta chain is a stray read from a library made for alpha chains; its abundance is not meaningful. V is TRBV20-1 and J is TRBJ1-6; 9 bases fit TRBD1. Looked up from germline, CDR1 is DFQATT and CDR2 is SNEGSKA (reference sequence). The CDR3 is 13 residues long. V was pared by 3 bases and J by 9 bases, with 3 bases of the junction left unmatched. The CDR3 sequence is CSARDRGSSPLHF. As DNA, the CDR3 is TGCAGTGCTAGGGACAGGGGATCTTCACCCCTCCACTTT.

This clonotype is medium-sized. This beta chain came through as a stray read in a library set up for alpha chains, and its size says little. The chain combines TRBV7-2 with TRBJ2-7; D unclear. The V end lost 1 base, the J end lost 0 bases, and 4 bases lay between the germline ends. The CDR3 runs 13 residues. CDR1 is SGHTA and CDR2 is FQGNSA in the germline V gene. The chain's CDR3 is CASSLGVSYEQYF. The CDR3, as DNA: TGTGCCAGCAGCTTAGGGGTCTCCTACGAGCAGTACTTC.

This clonotype was observed at least ten times. This beta chain came through as a stray read in a library set up for alpha chains, and its size says little. This chain uses TRBV20-1 with TRBJ2-3; 8 bases agree with TRBD2. Germline-derived CDR1 and CDR2 are DFQATT and SNEGSKA (reference sequence). The CDR3 runs to 16 residues. Unmatched junction bases numbered 17, after V lost 6 bases and J lost 6 bases. The CDR3 sequence is CSAIPLIAGTLDTQYF. CDR3 sequence (DNA): TGCAGTGCGATACCTCTCATAGCGGGGACCTTGGATACGCAGTATTTT.

The table lists this clonotype with many counts. This beta chain is a stray read from a library made for alpha chains; its abundance is not meaningful. This chain uses TRBV28 with TRBJ2-3; no clear D gene. Trimming took 7 bases from V and 6 from J, leaving 8 bases between them. The V gene's germline CDR1 is MDHEN and CDR2 SYDVKM. This CDR3 is 11 amino acids long. Here the CDR3 reads CASTTRDTQYF. In DNA, the CDR3 is TGTGCCAGCACTACCCGGGATACGCAGTATTTT.

As to this clonotype: Since it is a stray read in a library aimed at alpha chains, this beta chain has a size that is not meaningful. This sequence joins TRBV10-3 and TRBJ2-5; 9 nucleotides line up with TRBD2. In germline, CDR1 is ENHRY, CDR2 SYGVKD. CDR3 size: 16 residues. V lost 5 bases and J lost 4; bases outside the gene matches: 11. The CDR3, as DNA: TGTGCCATCAGTCAGACTAGCGGAGCCAAGGGAGAGACCCAGTACTTC. This codes for CAISQTSGAKGETQYF.

This clonotype came up many times. A library made for alpha chains picked up this beta chain off target, so its size means little. The chain carries TRBV20-1 and TRBJ1-2, with D maybe TRBD1 (5 bases). Germline CDR1 is DFQATT and CDR2 is SNEGSKA (reference sequence). Trimming left V 6 bases short and J 8 bases short, with 22 bases between. This CDR3 has 14 residues. CDR3 protein: CSAPPSIQGFGYTF. The CDR3 region has the DNA TGCAGTGCCCCGCCTTCTATTCAGGGCTTCGGCTACACCTTC.

This clonotype was detected many times. This beta chain turned up in a library designed for alpha chains; as an off-target read, its abundance says little. The CDR3 DNA follows: TGCGCCAGCAGCCAAGGGGACAGGGGCTACGAGCAGTACTTC. Protein product: CASSQGDRGYEQYF. The V and J genes are TRBV4-3 and TRBJ2-7, with 10 bases matching TRBD1. V gave up 1 base and J gave up 3 bases; unmatched junction bases: 0. The CDR3 consists of 14 residues. Germline V gene data show CDR1 as LGHNA and CDR2 as YSLEER.

This clonotype was seen ten or more times. This beta chain is a stray sequence in a library constructed for alpha chains; its clone size is not meaningful. The gene calls are TRBV7-8 and TRBJ2-5, with 8 positions matching TRBD1. V shed 5 bases, J shed 1 base, and the junction held 3 bases outside the gene matches. CDR3 length: 14 amino acids. Per germline, CDR1 SGHVS and CDR2 FQNEAQ. The CDR3 DNA is TGTGCCAGCAGCGCCAGGGGGCTCCAAGAGACCCAGTACTTC. Protein sequence: CASSARGLQETQYF.

In this sample, this clonotype turned up many times. Found in a library prepared for alpha chains, this beta chain is an off-target read, and its abundance has little meaning. The gene calls are TRBV12-3 or TRBV12-4 and TRBJ1-2; 7 bases align to TRBD1. CDR3 length equals 13 residues. Trimming took 4 bases from V and 2 from J; bases not matched to a gene: 1. The CDR3: CASSSGQNYGYTF. The CDR3 DNA reads as TGTGCCAGCAGTTCGGGACAGAACTATGGCTACACCTTC.

This clonotype was counted many times. Within a library made for alpha chains, this beta chain is off target, and its count is uninformative. The genes are TRBV5-6 and TRBJ2-5; 9 bases line up with TRBD1. The germline V gene has CDR1 SGHDT and CDR2 YYEEEE. This CDR3 spans 15 amino acids. Trimming took 4 bases from V and 4 from J; bases not matched to a gene: 8. The chain's CDR3 is CASSPVGQGGETQYF. The CDR3 nucleotides are TGTGCCAGCAGCCCAGTGGGACAGGGAGGAGAGACCCAGTACTTC.

This clonotype rates as medium-sized (0.01 to 0.1%). This beta chain is a stray sequence in a library constructed for alpha chains; its clone size is not meaningful. V usage is TRBV20-1 and J usage is TRBJ2-1; 8 bases are shared with TRBD2. Germline V gene lookup returns CDR1 DFQATT and CDR2 SNEGSKA (reference sequence). There are 13 residues in the CDR3. After removal of 5 bases from V and 5 bases from J, the junction contained 5 bases not matched to a gene. As DNA, the CDR3 is TGCAGTGCTGGGGGACTAGGGCACAATGAGCAGTTCTTC. Translated: CSAGGLGHNEQFF.

In this sample, this clonotype turned up many times. This beta chain turned up in a library designed for alpha chains; as an off-target read, its abundance says little. The V call is TRBV10-3, the J call TRBJ2-2; D call uncertain. The length of the CDR3 is 13 residues. In germline, CDR1 is ENHRY, CDR2 SYGVKD. V shed 11 bases and J shed 5 bases, with 15 bases lying between them. This CDR3 reads CAVETGTTGELFF. CDR3 DNA sequence: TGTGCCGTAGAGACGGGCACAACCGGGGAGCTGTTTTTT.

There are many counts of this clonotype. Within a library made for alpha chains, this beta chain is off target, and its count is uninformative. CDR3 sequence: CASSLGAGGSTDTQYF. Written as DNA, the CDR3 is TGTGCCAGCAGCTTAGGAGCGGGAGGTAGCACAGATACGCAGTATTTT. The J gene is TRBJ2-3, the V gene TRBV13; 9 positions match TRBD2. The germline gives CDR1 PRHDT, CDR2 FYEKMQ (reference sequence). The CDR3 has 16 residues. Germline trimming cut 0 bases from V and 0 bases from J; bases unmatched to any gene: 1.

Details on this clonotype: Little can be read into the size of this beta chain, an off-target read in a library designed for alpha chains. The chain joins TRBV5-4 to TRBJ2-5; D might be TRBD1 (6 bases). The CDR3 spans 16 residues. Trimming left V 5 bases short and J 3 bases short, with 20 bases between. Germline V lookup: CDR1 SGHNT, CDR2 YYREEE (reference sequence). CDR3 nucleotides: TGTGCCAGCAGTTCTAATAGGGGGTTAGATAAAGAGACCCAGTACTTC. Translating gives CASSSNRGLDKETQYF.

As regards this clonotype: This beta chain appears as a stray read in a library generated for alpha chains; its size is not informative. The genes are TRBV21-1 and TRBJ2-4. TRBV21-1 is flagged as a pseudogene. CDR3 length: 15 amino acids. This chain's CDR3 is CASSKRRVAKNIQYF. The CDR3 DNA follows: TGTGCCAGCAGCAAAAGAAGGGTGGCCAAAAACATTCAGTACTTC.

Judged by abundance, this clonotype is medium-sized. For a library built for alpha chains, this beta chain is a stray read; little rests on its size. The rearrangement uses TRBV6-2 or TRBV6-3 and TRBJ2-1; perhaps TRBD2 as D (6 bases). Germline assignment: CDR1 MNHEY and CDR2 SVGEGT. The CDR3 is 13 amino acids. Trimming cost V 10 bases and J 4 bases, with 14 bases left between them. The CDR3, as DNA: TGTGCCACCCTGGGGGGAGTATACAATGAGCAGTTCTTC. Residues: CATLGGVYNEQFF.

On this clonotype: A read error may be the cause here, since a much bigger clone is one base away. This beta chain is off target for a library built for alpha chains, so its abundance means little. This chain connects TRBV7-2 to TRBJ1-1; a weak D match, TRBD1 (6 bases). Germline V gene data show CDR1 as SGHTA and CDR2 as FQGNSA. The CDR3 runs to 15 residues. CDR3 nucleotides: TGTGACAGCAGCAGAGAAGGGGACATGAACACTGAAGCTTTCTTT. Translating it yields CDSSREGDMNTEAFF.

This clonotype is medium-sized in the sample. This beta chain is an off-target read within a library intended for alpha chains, so its frequency means little. This rearrangement joins TRBV4-2 to TRBJ2-1; possibly TRBD2 for D (6 bases). The CDR3 is 13 residues long. Germline values: CDR1 LGHNA, CDR2 YNFKEQ. V lost 6 bases, J lost 7 bases, and 13 bases lay in between. CDR3 nucleotides: TGTGCCAGCAGTAGCGGAAAAGGGAATGAGCAGTTCTTC. Residues: CASSSGKGNEQFF.

This clonotype was picked up many times. Within a library made for alpha chains, this beta chain is off target, and its count is uninformative. V usage is TRBV6-5 and J usage is TRBJ2-5; possibly TRBD1 for D (6 bases). This CDR3 region has 15 residues. The V end was cut by 3 bases, the J end by 5 bases, with 16 bases between. Germline CDR1 reads MNHEY; CDR2 reads SVGAGI. In DNA, the CDR3 is TGTGCCAGCAGTTATTCATCAACAGGGCACGAGACCCAGTACTTC. Amino acids: CASSYSSTGHETQYF.

This clonotype was counted many times. Since it is a stray read in a library aimed at alpha chains, this beta chain has a size that is not meaningful. The chain couples TRBV5-1 to TRBJ2-5; D is unresolved. The CDR3 loop spans 15 amino acids. V shed 3 bases and J shed 2 bases, with 14 bases lying between them. Germline V CDR1 and CDR2: SGHRS, YFSETQ. CDR3: CASSSDRVGQETQYF. The DNA for the CDR3 is TGCGCCAGCAGCTCCGATCGAGTCGGGCAAGAGACCCAGTACTTC. Combining the CDR3 with reference TRBV5-1 and TRBJ2-5 gives the whole variable domain KAGVTQTPRYLIKTRGQQVTLSCSPISGHRSVSWYQQTPGQGLQFLFEYFSETQRNKGNFPGRFSGRQFSNSRSEMNVSTLELGDSALYLCASSSDRVGQETQYFGPGTRLLVL.

This clonotype is medium-sized by share. This beta chain was picked up by a library intended for alpha chains and is off target, so its count carries little meaning. The rearrangement uses TRBV3-1 and TRBJ2-1, with D hard to call. The V gene's germline CDR1 is LGHDT and CDR2 YNNKEL (reference sequence). The CDR3 runs to 19 residues. V gave up 4 bases and J gave up 9 bases, with 31 bases separating them. The CDR3 region has the DNA TGTGCCAGCAGCCCAACAACGATGAGGACCAACTGGATACGTGGTGAGCAGTTCTTC. Translated: CASSPTTMRTNWIRGEQFF.

Many counts were recorded for this clonotype. This beta chain turned up in a library designed for alpha chains; as an off-target read, its abundance says little. This chain uses TRBV20-1 with TRBJ2-3; the D gene is possibly TRBD1 (5 bases). The CDR3 is 15 amino acids. Trimming stripped 4 bases from V and 6 bases from J, with 20 bases between. Germline V gene sequence: CDR1 DFQATT, CDR2 SNEGSKA (reference sequence). The CDR3 sequence: CSATSRGLGWDTQYF. CDR3 sequence (DNA): TGCAGTGCTACCTCTAGGGGTTTGGGGTGGGATACGCAGTATTTT.

This clonotype was seen many times. A library prepared for alpha chains yielded this beta chain as an off-target read; its size is of little meaning. The chain uses TRBV21-1 and TRBJ1-4. TRBV21-1 is a pseudogene segment. This CDR3 comprises 14 residues. The CDR3 spells CASSKESENEKLFF. In DNA form, the CDR3 reads TGTGCCAGCAGCAAAGAGTCTGAGAATGAAAAACTGTTTTTT.

This clonotype occurred many times. This beta chain is an unintended read in a library built for alpha chains; its size means little. This chain uses TRBV7-8 with TRBJ2-1; a weak D match, TRBD1 (5 bases). The CDR3 length is 16 residues. Germline V gives CDR1 SGHVS, CDR2 FQNEAQ. V lost 1 base and J lost 1, with 11 bases in between. Written as DNA, the CDR3 is TGTGCCAGCAGCTTAGAAAGGGGTGGTTCCTACAATGAGCAGTTCTTC. Protein product: CASSLERGGSYNEQFF.

This clonotype is categorized as medium-sized. Within a library made for alpha chains, this beta chain is off target, and its count is uninformative. This rearrangement joins TRBV19 to TRBJ2-7; 7 bases are a match to TRBD2. Germline trimming cut 5 bases from V and 6 bases from J; bases unmatched to any gene: 13. Germline V gene data show CDR1 as LNHDA and CDR2 as SQIVND (reference sequence). This CDR3 is 15 amino acids long. The CDR3 reads CASSRSGLRAAEQYF. CDR3 nucleotide sequence: TGTGCCAGTAGTCGGTCGGGACTAAGGGCGGCCGAGCAGTACTTC. Drawing the rest from reference TRBV19 and TRBJ2-7, the complete variable domain is DGGITQSPKYLFRKEGQNVTLSCEQNLNHDAMYWYRQDPGQGLRLIYYSQIVNDFQKGDIAEGYSVSREKKESFPLTVTSAQKNPTAFYLCASSRSGLRAAEQYFGPGTRLTVT.

This clonotype is classed as medium-sized. This beta chain slipped into a library made for alpha chains as a stray read, so its size is not meaningful. V and J are TRBV28 and TRBJ1-2; TRBD1 is a possible D gene (5 bases). CDR1 and CDR2 from the germline V gene are MDHEN and SYDVKM. The CDR3 is made up of 14 amino acids. Trimming took 6 bases from V and 4 from J, leaving 15 bases between them. Here the CDR3 DNA reads TGTGCCAGCAGCACAACAGGAGACCTCTATGGCTACACCTTC. Translation: CASSTTGDLYGYTF.

By share, this clonotype ranks as medium-sized. This beta chain lies outside the target of a library built for alpha chains; its clone size means little. This chain links TRBV7-2 with TRBJ1-4; D not resolved. This CDR3 spans 15 amino acids. Germline V gene data show CDR1 as SGHTA and CDR2 as FQGNSA. Trimming took 2 bases from V and 0 from J, leaving 7 bases between them. This chain's CDR3 is CASSLTGPTNEKLFF. The DNA of the CDR3 is TGTGCCAGCAGCTTAACGGGTCCAACTAATGAAAAACTGTTTTTT.

For this clonotype: The library was built for alpha chains, so this beta chain is an off-target read and its size means little. The V call is TRBV7-9, the J call TRBJ2-2, with a possible D match to TRBD1 (5 bases). This CDR3 comprises 15 residues. The V and J ends lost 5 bases and 4 bases respectively, with 14 bases between them. Germline values: CDR1 SEHNR, CDR2 FQNEAQ (reference sequence). DNA for the CDR3: TGTGCCAGCAGCCTTTTCACAGGCCTCACCGGGGAGCTGTTTTTT. Translating gives CASSLFTGLTGELFF.

This clonotype was recorded many times. This beta chain lies outside the target of a library built for alpha chains; its clone size means little. The gene calls are TRBV28 and TRBJ2-3; D possibly matches TRBD1 or TRBD2 (5 bases each). Germline V gene sequence: CDR1 MDHEN, CDR2 SYDVKM. The CDR3 is made up of 14 amino acids. The germline V and J ends were trimmed by 5 bases and 2 bases, with 11 bases remaining between them. Here the CDR3 DNA reads TGTGCCAGCAGTCCCCGGGGCCCCACAGATACGCAGTATTTT. This gives the protein CASSPRGPTDTQYF.

This clonotype is medium-sized within its sample. Found in a library prepared for alpha chains, this beta chain is an off-target read, and its abundance has little meaning. The rearrangement links TRBV4-3 to TRBJ1-6; no clear D. Germline CDR1 is LGHNA and CDR2 is YSLEER. This CDR3 spans 15 amino acids. V was cut by 0 bases and J by 7 bases, with 10 bases left in between. CDR3 loop: CASSQDPDRNSPLHF. CDR3 coding DNA: TGCGCCAGCAGCCAAGATCCGGACCGAAATTCACCCCTCCACTTT.

By its share, this clonotype is medium-sized. This beta chain is a stray read from a library made for alpha chains; its abundance is not meaningful. The rearrangement uses TRBV28 and TRBJ2-3; D possibly corresponds to TRBD2 (6 bases). From germline, CDR1 is MDHEN and CDR2 SYDVKM. CDR3 length equals 14 residues. This CDR3 reads CASGYITDLDTQYF. In DNA form, the CDR3 reads TGTGCTAGCGGTTACATCACAGACCTAGATACGCAGTATTTT. Drawing the rest from reference TRBV28 and TRBJ2-3, the complete variable domain is DVKVTQSSRYLVKRTGEKVFLECVQDMDHENMFWYRQDPGLGLRLIYFSYDVKMKEKGDIPEGYSVSREKKERFSLILESASTNQTSMYLCASGYITDLDTQYFGPGTRLTVL.

By share, this clonotype counts as medium-sized (0.01 to 0.1%). This beta chain is a stray sequence in a library constructed for alpha chains; its clone size is not meaningful. The chain recombines TRBV29-1 with TRBJ2-7; TRBD2 agrees at 12 bases. V lost 7 bases to trimming and J lost 6 bases; unmatched junction nucleotides: 10. The CDR3 loop spans 14 amino acids. Germline assignment: CDR1 SQVTM and CDR2 ANQGSEA. The CDR3 DNA follows: TGCAGCGACTATCGACTAGCGGGAGTAGGCGAGCAGTACTTC. It yields the protein CSDYRLAGVGEQYF.